This T cell receptor (beta chain) appears in the sequencing data of a study of T cell responses to AZD1222 COVID-19 vaccine. Sequenced by immunoSEQ multiplex PCR; TCRdb stores in-frame clones only, minus some. In the table there are some 140,000 clones, around 93% of which are singletons. CDR1 and CDR2 from the germline V gene are SQVTM and ANQGSEA. This CDR3 contains 13 residues. V shed 7 bases and J 4 bases; nucleotides not matched to a gene: 4. Note on this clone: Its target is unknown.

Regarding the study as a whole: There were mostly white British donors and more females than males, and clonal diversity was possibly underestimated.

The chain uses TRBV29-1 and TRBJ1-2, with 12 bases lining up with TRBD1. This sample comprised peripheral blood, obtained 28 days after the second AZD1222 dose. The receptor was isolated from an adult who received the AZD1222 COVID-19 vaccine. The CDR3 DNA sequence: TGCAGCGCCGGGACAGGGGGCCCCTATGGCTACACCTTC. It specifies CSAGTGGPYGYTF. Full variable domain (outside the CDR3, taken from reference TRBV29-1 and TRBJ1-2): SAVISQKPSRDICQRGTSLTIQCQVDSQVTMMFWYRQQPGQSLTLIATANQGSEATYESGFVIDKFPISRPNLTFSTLTVSNMSPEDSSIYLCSAGTGGPYGYTFGSGTRLTVV.